One TCR beta chain is described in this entry. No cognate antigen has been identified for it. No qualities accompany the bases; no much larger clone lies one base away. TCRbeta CDR3 regions were amplified from genomic DNA by means of the immunoSEQ Assay, a bias-controlled multiplex PCR. In the original analysis: The number of nucleated cells in each sample was estimated from the amplification of reference gene primers within the assay. To quantify the absolute abundance of each unique TCRbeta CDR3 rearrangement, sequence reads were collapsed and filtered. For each sample, productive Simpson clonality was calculated as the square root of Simpson's diversity index across productive rearrangements. As stored in TCRdb, this immuneACCESS dataset retains in-frame rearrangements with V and J assigned. A fraction of the clones does not appear; measured against another copy, unresolved V genes explain less than half of the discrepancy, and the remainder lacks a known reason. The DNA was the basis for D and trimming; V, J and clone size are from that table. This sample lists about 160,000 clones; around 80% were detected once. The ten largest clonotypes hold less than 3.5% of the sample.

The collaborating institutions used their own protocols to collect whole blood in K2EDTA tubes. For TCRbeta analysis, collaborators shipped samples as frozen whole blood, isolated PBMCs, or DNA extracted from either of those sample types. The junction carries 13 bases between V and J, which are trimmed by 1 base and 1 base respectively. Counted from cysteine to phenylalanine, this CDR3 has 16 amino acids. The sequence is cut down to CDR3 DNA, 48 bases in frame from base 1. The germline V gene (reference sequence) gives CDR1 as LGHDT and CDR2 as YNNKEL. The data were taken from a study of blood T cell repertoires in COVID-19 (dated by TCRdb to the early 2020s). Background on the whole study: The collaborator samples originated in the United States, Italy and Spain and spanned the acute and convalescent phases of COVID-19. The prospective study material was composed of cDNA or gDNA derived from T cells, B-cell-depleted T cells, or PBMCs. Deeply sampled blood TCRbeta repertoires from subjects exposed to, actively infected with, or recovered from COVID-19 were included in the dataset. The repertoires were released in a freely available public database meant as a resource for research on the immune response to SARS-CoV-2. Samples were obtained from the ongoing ImmuneRACE study (first 160 participants) and from 950 to 1,500 subjects provided by 6 global collaborators. Nearly every sample came with metadata listing a de-identified subject ID, COVID-19 status, age in years and sex. HLA class I and class II types, where available, came from metadata supplied by the sample provider rather than from assay-based typing. Paper-wide results and their limitations: Clinical and demographic metadata were provided uncurated, with the amount varying by source and participant.

This TCR came from a woman aged 55 to 70 with acute or convalescent COVID-19. The specimen sequenced was peripheral blood. The rearrangement joined TRBV3-1 (or the pseudogene TRBV3-2) to TRBJ1-1; the D gene is perhaps TRBD1, on 6 matching bases. CDR3 region: CASSQVVGRGNTEAFF. Read as DNA, the sequence is TGTGCCAGCAGCCAAGTAGTCGGCAGGGGGAACACTGAAGCTTTCTTT.